This record covers a single T cell receptor beta chain. This sample was taken from a study of T-cell reconstitution after alpha-beta-depleted transplantation in children. The authors prepared the TCRbeta library with unique molecular identifiers. In TCRdb, the PCR reads were re-called with MiXCR into one record per CDR3 protein. Of 600,000 to 700,000 distinct CDR3 sequences listed, around 16% were seen once; the top ten hold approximately 1%. Sequenced here: PBMCs from the stem cell graft donor, sampled from the stem cell graft. The receptor's source is a human donor who donated a stem cell graft to a child with acute myeloid leukemia.

In nucleotides, the CDR3 is TGTGCCAGCAGCCAGCTCCCAGGGCCCCTCAATGAGCAGTTCTTC. Amino acids: CASSQLPGPLNEQFF. The chain uses TRBV7-2 and TRBJ2-1, with D perhaps TRBD1 (5 bases). Trimming removed 5 bases from V and 6 bases from J, with 17 bases in between. This CDR3 contains 15 residues. Germline CDR1 and CDR2: SGHTA and FQGNSA. The full variable domain, rest sourced from reference TRBV7-2 and TRBJ2-1, is GAGVSQSPSNKVTEKGKDVELRCDPISGHTALYWYRQSLGQGLEFLIYFQGNSAPDKSGLPSDRFSAERTGGSVSTLTIQRTQQEDSAVYLCASSQLPGPLNEQFFGPGTRLTVL.